This TCR beta chain was recorded in a study of blood T cells in healthy people across ages. Study conclusions and caveats: The study could not conclusively compare naive and antigen-experienced cells, given its unsorted PBMCs. No one knew whether donors had CMV, which possibly confounded expanded clonotype changes. Higher diversity, along with more naive CD4+ cells, distinguished long-lived donors from aged donors.

The V gene lost 7 bases and the J gene lost 2 bases, with 11 bases spanning the gap. This CDR3 spans 13 amino acids. Germline CDR1 reads MNHNY; CDR2 reads SVGAGI (reference sequence). At least 7 million PBMCs were isolated per sample. Using a J-beta primer mix together with a sample-barcoded 5' primer, a second PCR was run for about 7 to 12 cycles. TCRdb re-called the 5' RACE reads with MiXCR, one entry per CDR3 protein. This sample carries more than 700,000 distinct CDR3 sequences, less than 70% of them seen once, and the ten largest clones take approximately 40%. A remark on this clonotype: Antigen: not known.

The chain joins TRBV6-6 to TRBJ1-2; possible D gene TRBD1, 5 bases. The clonotype comes from a man aged 80 or over in good health. Sequencing input: blood. This CDR3 reads CASTPGLNYGYTF. Here the CDR3 DNA reads TGTGCCAGCACCCCGGGACTGAACTATGGCTACACCTTC.